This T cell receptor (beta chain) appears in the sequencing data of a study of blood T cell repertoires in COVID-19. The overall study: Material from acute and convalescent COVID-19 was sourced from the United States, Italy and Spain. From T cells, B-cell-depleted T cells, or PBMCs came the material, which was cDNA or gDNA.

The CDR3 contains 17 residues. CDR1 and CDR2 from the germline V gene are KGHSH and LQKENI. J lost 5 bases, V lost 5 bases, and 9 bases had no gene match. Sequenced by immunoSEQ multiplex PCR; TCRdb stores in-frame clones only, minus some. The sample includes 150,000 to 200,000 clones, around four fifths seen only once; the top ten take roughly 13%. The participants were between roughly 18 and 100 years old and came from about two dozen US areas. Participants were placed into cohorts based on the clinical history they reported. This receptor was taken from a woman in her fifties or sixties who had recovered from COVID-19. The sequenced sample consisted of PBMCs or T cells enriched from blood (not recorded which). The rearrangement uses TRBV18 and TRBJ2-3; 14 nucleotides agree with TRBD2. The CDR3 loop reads CASSAGTSGSGEDTQYF. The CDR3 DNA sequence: TGTGCCAGCTCAGCCGGGACTAGCGGGAGTGGTGAAGATACGCAGTATTTT.